Below are 25 T cell receptor beta chains sequenced from a single sample in a study of blood T cells in healthy people across ages. The authors ran a second PCR of about 6 to 11 cycles using a sample-barcoded 5' primer and a J-beta primer mix. Using its own MiXCR run on the 5' RACE reads, TCRdb lists one record per CDR3 protein. This repertoire shows approximately 810,000 distinct CDR3 sequences, around 30% found once; its top ten account for 17%. Sample: blood. The source is a woman of 80 years or more in good health.

This clonotype was seen ten or more times. The chain recombines TRBV4-1 with TRBJ2-5; TRBD1 matches at 10 bases. The junction had 7 bases not matched to a gene; V was cut back by 4 bases and J by 5 bases. The CDR3 is 15 amino acids. The V gene's germline CDR1 is MGHRA and CDR2 YSYEKL. The DNA for the CDR3 is TGCGCCAGCAGCCGTACCGGGACAGGGGACGAGACCCAGTACTTC. Translated: CASSRTGTGDETQYF.

This clonotype was picked up many times. J is TRBJ1-1 and V is TRBV7-2, with 8 bases fitting TRBD1. CDR3 length: 13 amino acids. Germline-derived CDR1 and CDR2 are SGHTA and FQGNSA. V trimming: 2 bases; J trimming: 7 bases; junction bases outside the gene matches: 3. The CDR3 protein is CASSLTGGNEAFF. The CDR3 region has the DNA TGTGCCAGCAGCTTAACAGGGGGGAATGAAGCTTTCTTT.

This chain connects TRBV18 to TRBJ2-1, with 9 nucleotides matching TRBD1. The last part of the DNA fits TRBJ2-7 better; the J call may be wrong. The CDR3 is 15 residues long. Germline CDR1 reads KGHSH; CDR2 reads LQKENI. CDR3 sequence (DNA): TGTGCCAGCTCACCCGGGACAGGGATGTACAATGAGCAGTACTTC. As protein: CASSPGTGMYNEQYF.

J is TRBJ2-3 and V is TRBV7-9, with a tentative D call TRBD2 (6 bases). In germline, CDR1 is SEHNR, CDR2 FQNEAQ (reference sequence). CDR3 length: 15 amino acids. Trimming took 3 bases from V and 2 from J, leaving 12 bases between them. This CDR3 reads CASSLNGLPTDTQYF. The CDR3 nucleotides are TGTGCCAGCAGCTTGAATGGACTACCCACAGATACGCAGTATTTT.

About this clonotype: Just one base apart from a much larger clone, this may be a read error. The chain has TRBV7-9 and TRBJ2-3; weak D call: TRBD1 (6 bases). This CDR3 spans 16 amino acids. V was pared by 5 bases and J by 2 bases, with 17 bases between. Germline-derived CDR1 and CDR2 are SEHNR and FQNEAQ (reference sequence). Here the CDR3 reads CASSKMRGKNTDTQYF. The CDR3 region has the DNA TGTGCCAGCAGCAAGATGAGGGGGAAAAACACAGATACGCAGTATTTT. Full variable domain (outside the CDR3, taken from reference TRBV7-9 and TRBJ2-3): DTGVSQNPRHKITKRGQNVTFRCDPISEHNRLYWYRQTLGQGPEFLTYFQNEAQLEKSRLLSDRFSAERPKGSFSTLEIQRTEQGDSAMYLCASSKMRGKNTDTQYFGPGTRLTVL.

With regard to this clonotype: A single base separates this from a much larger clone, so it may be a read error. The V and J genes are TRBV25-1 and TRBJ2-7; D is perhaps TRBD1 (6 bases). The V gene's germline CDR1 is MGHDK and CDR2 SYGVNS. The CDR3 loop spans 14 amino acids. CDR3 DNA: TGTGCCGGCAGGATCACAGGGCGAAGAGAGGCCCAGTACTTC. Its protein is CAGRITGRREAQYF.

Ten or more counts support this clonotype. The chain couples TRBV10-3 to TRBJ1-1; D call uncertain. Trimming stripped 3 bases from V and 1 base from J, with 6 bases between. The CDR3 loop spans 13 amino acids. Germline loops: CDR1 ENHRY, CDR2 SYGVKD. The CDR3 DNA sequence: TGTGCCATCAGTGACGAGGGGAACACTGAAGCTTTCTTT. Protein: CAISDEGNTEAFF.

Only a few counts were recorded for this clonotype. A much larger clone is a single base away; this may be a read error. V usage is TRBV3-1 and J usage is TRBJ1-2, with D possibly TRBD1 on 5 matching bases. Germline values: CDR1 LGHDT, CDR2 YNNKEL (reference sequence). The CDR3 runs 14 residues. V was pared by 11 bases and J by 0 bases, with 16 bases between. The CDR3 spells CAGTDPGPNYGYTF. The CDR3 DNA reads TGTGCCGGCACCGATCCGGGACCTAACTATGGCTACACCTTC.

This clonotype was counted ten times or more. The chain recombines TRBV7-2 with TRBJ2-3; TRBD2 aligns across 9 bases. The germline V gene has CDR1 SGHTA and CDR2 FQGNSA. Trimming removed 6 bases from V and 3 bases from J; junction bases left unmatched: 4. This CDR3 region has 14 residues. Written as DNA, the CDR3 is TGTGCCAGCAGGTCGCGGGGGGGAACAGATACGCAGTATTTT. Encoded protein: CASRSRGGTDTQYF.

This chain uses TRBV30 with TRBJ1-2; D unclear. Germline lookup yields CDR1 GTSNPN and CDR2 SVGIG (reference sequence). The ends were cut back, 2 bases at V and 6 bases at J, with 7 bases in the middle. CDR3 size: 11 residues. The CDR3 DNA is TGTGCCTGGAGTTCCGGGGATGGCTACACCTTC. Protein: CAWSSGDGYTF.

This clonotype was recorded at least ten times. The V call is TRBV6-5, the J call TRBJ1-5; the D is unclear. The CDR3 contains 12 residues. Germline V gives CDR1 MNHEY, CDR2 SVGAGI. Trimming took 6 bases from V and 6 from J, leaving 9 bases between them. The DNA for the CDR3 is TGTGCCAGCAGCTCCCGTAGTCAGCCCCAGCATTTT. Amino acids: CASSSRSQPQHF.

This sequence joins TRBV20-1 and TRBJ2-3, with 9 bases aligning to TRBD1. The CDR3 contains 15 residues. Trimming at V came to 5 bases and at J to 1 base, leaving 7 bases not matched to a gene. Germline CDR1 DFQATT, CDR2 SNEGSKA (reference sequence). CDR3 nucleotides: TGCAGTGCTCGAACCGGGACAGGGCGCACAGATACGCAGTATTTT. Its translation is CSARTGTGRTDTQYF.

This clonotype was found many times. The gene calls are TRBV7-6 and TRBJ2-3; D perhaps matches TRBD2 (7 bases). V lost 6 bases and J lost 6, with 19 bases in between. The length of the CDR3 is 15 residues. Germline assignment: CDR1 SGHVS and CDR2 FNYEAQ. This CDR3 is CASRQWGGGSDTQYF. DNA of the CDR3: TGTGCCAGCAGACAATGGGGGGGCGGCTCGGATACGCAGTATTTT.

This clonotype has a handful of counts. CDR3 protein: CASSPGGVEGQPQHF. DNA of the CDR3: TGCGCCAGCAGCCCGGGTGGGGTTGAAGGGCAGCCCCAGCATTTT. The chain has TRBV5-1 and TRBJ1-5; D not resolved. V lost 4 bases, J lost 7 bases, and 18 bases lay in between. Germline CDR1 is SGHRS and CDR2 is YFSETQ. The CDR3 length is 15 residues.

This clonotype came up a few times. The chain couples TRBV9 to TRBJ1-1, with D unresolved. Germline CDR1 and CDR2: SGDLS and YYNGEE. The CDR3 is made up of 15 amino acids. Trimming left V 0 bases short and J 2 bases short, with 11 bases between. This chain's CDR3 is CASSVVDERNTEAFF. The CDR3 DNA reads TGTGCCAGCAGCGTAGTGGACGAACGTAACACTGAAGCTTTCTTT.

This clonotype was detected ten times or more. The chain employs TRBV12-3 or TRBV12-4 and TRBJ1-2; D not certain. The CDR3 is 15 residues long. Trimming took 4 bases from V and 4 from J, leaving 16 bases between them. Written as DNA, the CDR3 is TGTGCCAGCAGTTACCCAGAAGGGATCAGCTATGGCTACACCTTC. It specifies CASSYPEGISYGYTF.

This rearrangement joins TRBV25-1 to TRBJ1-2; D unclear. CDR1 is MGHDK, CDR2 SYGVNS, per germline. The CDR3 totals 15 residues. V lost 1 base, J lost 8 bases, and 17 bases lay in between. CDR3 coding DNA: TGTGCCAGCAGTGAATCCGGCAGCCCGTTGGGGGGCTACACCTTC. It yields the protein CASSESGSPLGGYTF.

Turning to this clonotype: This may stem from a read error, because a much larger clone lies one nucleotide away. The V call is TRBV29-1, the J call TRBJ2-3; D tentatively reads TRBD1 or TRBD2 (5 bases each). Germline V gives CDR1 SQVTM, CDR2 ANQGSEA. This CDR3 has 14 amino acids. CDR3 bases: TGCAGCGTTGAAGAGGCGGGTGGGGCAGATACGCAGGATTTT. Translating it yields CSVEEAGGADTQDF.

This clonotype is a singleton in its sample. The genes are TRBV10-2 and TRBJ2-3; the D is unclear. The ends were cut back, 4 bases at V and 4 bases at J, with 12 bases in the middle. Germline loops: CDR1 WSHSY, CDR2 SAAADI. The length of the CDR3 is 14 residues. The CDR3 region is CASSASGRADTQYF. Here the CDR3 DNA reads TGCGCCAGCAGTGCCTCAGGCCGCGCAGATACGCAGTATTTT.

The chain has TRBV12-3 or TRBV12-4 and TRBJ1-1; no definite D call. The CDR3 totals 15 residues. V shed 7 bases and J shed 4 bases, with 19 bases lying between them. DNA of the CDR3: TGTGCCAGCAAAACAGCGATCGGTGGGTTCACTGAAGCTTTCTTT. Encoded protein: CASKTAIGGFTEAFF.

V is TRBV5-1 and J is TRBJ2-5, with D possibly TRBD1 on 6 matching bases. The CDR3 loop spans 16 amino acids. Germline V gene data show CDR1 as SGHRS and CDR2 as YFSETQ. Trimming stripped 4 bases from V and 4 bases from J, with 20 bases between. CDR3 nucleotides: TGCGCCAGCAGCCAACGGGTGGCAGGGGTTAGAGAGACCCAGTACTTC. It codes for CASSQRVAGVRETQYF.

This clonotype has at least ten counts. The chain couples TRBV7-2 to TRBJ2-1, with TRBD1 identical over 8 bases. Germline V CDR1 and CDR2: SGHTA, FQGNSA. CDR3 length: 14 residues. V lost 5 bases, J lost 7 bases, and 7 bases stayed unmatched. The CDR3 is CASSTDRGSNEQFF. CDR3 DNA sequence: TGTGCCAGCAGCACAGACAGGGGTAGTAATGAGCAGTTCTTC.

A remark on this clonotype: This may come from a read error, since a much larger clone is one base off. The chain links TRBV5-1 to TRBJ2-1; a weak D match, TRBD1 (6 bases). The V gene's germline CDR1 is SGHRS and CDR2 YFSETQ. V lost 2 bases and J 10 bases, leaving 19 bases between the germline ends. The CDR3 is 15 amino acids. The CDR3 bases are TGCGCCAGCAGCTTTGGGGCGCAGGGGACCTACGAGCAGTTCTTC. This codes for CASSFGAQGTYEQFF.

This clonotype came up many times. The chain links TRBV4-2 to TRBJ2-5, with unresolved D. The CDR3 spans 14 residues. The ends were cut back, 4 bases at V and 5 bases at J, with 14 bases in the middle. Germline V gene data show CDR1 as LGHNA and CDR2 as YNFKEQ. The CDR3 bases are TGTGCCAGCAGCCCCCCGTGGGAAGGGGAGACCCAGTACTTC. It encodes CASSPPWEGETQYF.

There are a few counts of this clonotype. The J gene is TRBJ2-7, the V gene TRBV2; TRBD1 matches at 10 bases. Germline CDR1 reads SNHLY; CDR2 reads FYNNEI. Unmatched junction bases numbered 5, after V lost 6 bases and J lost 3 bases. The CDR3 contains 14 residues. CDR3 region: CASRDRGWLYEQYF. DNA for the CDR3: TGTGCCAGCAGGGACAGGGGGTGGCTCTACGAGCAGTACTTC.